The clone carrying this TCR beta chain showed up just once. Its specificity is unknown. This specimen belongs to a study of radiation and T cells in renal cell carcinoma. The assay was immunoSEQ multiplex PCR, and TCRdb's table has in-frame clones only and misses some. Here the sample spans some 97,000 clones, 84% being singletons. Study findings and constraints: Pretreatment tumor biopsies were lacking, so baseline clonotypes are unknown.

CDR3 length: 15 amino acids. Germline-derived CDR1 and CDR2 are MDHEN and SYDVKM. V gave up 3 bases and J gave up 4 bases, with 12 bases separating them. Time point indicated: blood 4 weeks post-SBRT, at nephrectomy. This sample's treatment: 15 Gy SBRT to primary tumor, nephrectomy 4 weeks later. This chain joins TRBV28 and TRBJ1-4, with D perhaps TRBD1 (5 bases). The sample was blood, taken from a patient whose treatment included radiotherapy and nephrectomy. The TCR sequence derives from a man aged 55 to 69 with renal cell carcinoma. CDR3 sequence: CASSFRAGYNEKLFF. The CDR3 DNA reads TGTGCCAGCAGTTTCAGGGCAGGGTATAATGAAAAACTGTTTTTT.